These T cell receptor beta chains were read from a single sample in a study of tumor and adjacent non-tumor tissue in lung cancer. MiXCR was run by TCRdb on the multiplex PCR reads, yielding one entry per CDR3 protein. The sample comprises under 250,000 distinct CDR3 sequences, 71% of which are singletons, and 25% rests with the top ten. Source material: lung tumor tissue. These TCRs come from a man aged 55 to 70 with non-small cell lung cancer. Each CDR3 is given with its conserved first and last residue. D genes are given only for firm matches. The size entry is marked missing in some rows and otherwise reads once, few, many or a size class.

D: .
J: TRBJ1-1
V: TRBV11-3
size: .
DNA: TGTGCCAGCAGCATAAAGGGAACCGAAGCTTTCTTT
CDR3: CASSIKGTEAFF

D: .
J: TRBJ1-6
V: TRBV6-1
size: .
DNA: TGTGCCAGCAGACCTGGTGACAGCTCCTATAAATCACCCCTCCACTTT
CDR3: CASRPGDSSYKSPLHF

D: .
J: TRBJ2-3
V: TRBV20-1
size: .
DNA: TGCAGTGCTAATAATGGACCACTCTCTGAAAGAGATAGGCAGTATTTT
CDR3: CSANNGPLSERDRQYF

D: .
J: TRBJ1-3
V: TRBV11-2
size: .
DNA: TGTACCAGGACCCTAGAGGGATACCTCTCTGGAGACGCCATATATTTT
CDR3: CTRTLEGYLSGDAIYF

D: TRBD1
J: TRBJ1-6
V: TRBV7-8
size: .
DNA: TGTGCCAGCACTCAGGGGGCGGATTCACCCCTCCACTTT
CDR3: CASTQGADSPLHF

D: .
J: TRBJ2-3
V: TRBV29-1
size: many
DNA: TGCAGCCTCCGTGGTGGGCCGAGCACAGATACGCAGTATTTT
CDR3: CSLRGGPSTDTQYF

D: .
J: TRBJ2-3
V: TRBV6-5
size: many
DNA: TGTGCCAGCAGTTACGGGGGACATCCTACTAGCACAGATACGCAGTATTTT
CDR3: CASSYGGHPTSTDTQYF

D: TRBD2
J: TRBJ2-3
V: TRBV20-1
size: .
DNA: TGCAGTGCTAAAGAAACTAGCGGGTGGGCTAGCACAGATACGCAGTATTTT
CDR3: CSAKETSGWASTDTQYF

D: TRBD1
J: TRBJ1-2
V: TRBV24-1
size: .
DNA: TGTGCCACCAGTGATCGCGGACAGGGTCTTCCCTTAAACTATGGCTACGCCTTC
CDR3: CATSDRGQGLPLNYGYAF

D: .
J: TRBJ1-2
V: TRBV28
size: .
DNA: TGTGCCAGCAGTTACTCGGGGGGCGGTGGCTACACCTTC
CDR3: CASSYSGGGGYTF

D: .
J: TRBJ2-1
V: TRBV5-4
size: many
DNA: TGTGCCAGCAGCTTGGACCGGCGGGACCCTAATGAGCAGTTCTTC
CDR3: CASSLDRRDPNEQFF

D: .
J: TRBJ1-1
V: TRBV20-1
size: .
DNA: TGCAGTGCCAGAATGATCGGGGGGGGCACTGAAGCTTTCTTT
CDR3: CSARMIGGGTEAFF

D: .
J: TRBJ2-5
V: TRBV9
size: .
DNA: TGTGCCAGCAGCCTAGGATTTAGGGGAGAGACCCAGTACTTC
CDR3: CASSLGFRGETQYF

D: TRBD1
J: TRBJ1-2
V: TRBV29-1
size: .
DNA: TGCAGCATTGATTGGGGGACAGGGAGCTTTATTTATGGCTACACCTTC
CDR3: CSIDWGTGSFIYGYTF

D: .
J: TRBJ1-1
V: TRBV6-1
size: .
DNA: TGTGCCAGCAGTGAGCACAGGGCGGCCACTGTAGCTTTCTTT
CDR3: CASSEHRAATVAFF

D: .
J: TRBJ2-1
V: TRBV7-9
size: few
DNA: TGTGCCAGCAGCTTAGAACAGGGATCCTACAATGAGCAGTTCTTC
CDR3: CASSLEQGSYNEQFF

D: TRBD1
J: TRBJ1-5
V: TRBV29-1
size: .
DNA: TGCAGCGTGAGCGGGGACAGCGGCGGCAGTCAGCCCCAGCATTTT
CDR3: CSVSGDSGGSQPQHF

D: TRBD1
J: TRBJ2-1
V: TRBV6-5
size: .
DNA: TGTGCCAGCAGTTACGACAGGGGGGGATATGAGGAGTTCTTC
CDR3: CASSYDRGGYEEFF

D: TRBD2
J: TRBJ2-7
V: TRBV5-1
size: .
DNA: TGCACCAGCAGCGAAGGGACTAGTTCCGAGCAGTACTTC
CDR3: CTSSEGTSSEQYF

D: .
J: TRBJ2-3
V: TRBV6-1
size: once
DNA: TGTGCCAGCAGGAGGGCGAGCACAGTTACGCAGTATTTT
CDR3: CASRRASTVTQYF

D: .
J: TRBJ1-6
V: TRBV20-1
size: .
DNA: TGCTGTGTACCCGACGCGAGCTCCTATATTTCACCCCTCCAATTT
CDR3: CCVPDASSYISPLQF

D: TRBD1
J: TRBJ2-7
V: TRBV4-1
size: .
DNA: TGCGTCAGCAGCCAGGCCGGGACAGGGAAGTCCGAGCAGTACTTC
CDR3: CVSSQAGTGKSEQYF

D: .
J: TRBJ2-2
V: TRBV4-1
size: .
DNA: TGTGCCAGCAGCCAAGATCGAGCCATAAGTACCGGGGGGCTGTTTTTT
CDR3: CASSQDRAISTGGLFF

D: TRBD2
J: TRBJ2-3
V: TRBV4-2
size: .
DNA: TGTGCCAGCAGCCAAGAGGGACTAGCGGGAAGAGGTACGCAGTATTTT
CDR3: CASSQEGLAGRGTQYF

D: .
J: TRBJ1-2
V: TRBV6-6
size: .
DNA: TGTGCCAGCAGTCCTGGGGGAAGGCATGGCTACACCTTC
CDR3: CASSPGGRHGYTF

D: .
J: TRBJ2-5
V: TRBV4-3
size: .
DNA: TGCGCCAGCAGCCAAGATCGAACCGCACAAGAGACCCAGTACTTC
CDR3: CASSQDRTAQETQYF

D: TRBD2
J: TRBJ2-1
V: TRBV5-1
size: once
DNA: TGCGCCAGCAGCTTGGCGGCCCCGGGCGGGAGGAACTACAATGAGCAGTTCTTC
CDR3: CASSLAAPGGRNYNEQFF